This TCR beta chain stems from a study of cytomegalovirus exposure and HLA in healthy donors. Study-wide findings and caveats: CMV serostatus was the only recorded immune exposure for donors. In vitro, three CMV-associated chains proved specific for CMV antigens.

On this clone: Its antigen is not identified.

Germline lookup yields CDR1 MGHDK and CDR2 SYGVNS. The V end was cut by 2 bases, the J end by 9 bases, with 14 bases between. CDR3 length equals 14 residues. The primer mix had 60 Vbeta and 13 Jbeta primers. Repertoires were generated with immunoSEQ multiplex PCR, while TCRdb's copy carries only in-frame clones and drops some. The sample has about 130,000 clones; 82% are singletons. Sequencing was performed on PBMCs. This chain uses TRBV25-1 with TRBJ2-1; maybe TRBD1 (6 bases). The sequence was collected from a boy between 10 and 17 years old in good health and CMV-seronegative. CDR3 in amino acids: CASSERAGVGEQFF. CDR3 bases: TGTGCCAGCAGTGAACGGGCAGGGGTTGGTGAGCAGTTCTTC.